The subject of this entry is one T cell receptor (beta chain). No antigen is known for it. The sample belongs to a study of metastatic and nonmetastatic thyroid tumors. Overall study context: Blood and tumor or nodule tissue repertoires from malignant and benign thyroid patients were compared.

Via MiXCR, TCRdb re-called the PCR reads. The sample includes 30,000 to 40,000 clones, roughly 35% of them seen just once. Before thyroid surgery, none of the patients had received any treatment. V lost 5 bases to trimming and J lost 7 bases; unmatched junction nucleotides: 7. CDR1 is SGHVS, CDR2 FQNEAQ, per germline. This CDR3 is 14 amino acids long. Study observations and caveats: According to reports, the diversity of TCR beta was significantly higher in malignant thyroid tumors than in benign nodules, and this held in both blood and tumor samples.

The rearrangement uses TRBV7-8 and TRBJ2-3; 9 positions agree with TRBD1. Sequencing was done on a sample of tumor tissue. The sequence came from a female donor with papillary thyroid cancer or a benign thyroid nodule (not recorded which). Some clones in this sample may be carry-over from other donors' samples. This CDR3 is CASSRRDRVNTQYF. DNA for the CDR3: TGTGCCAGCAGCCGCCGGGACAGGGTAAATACGCAGTATTTT.